The 21 T cell receptor beta chains listed next were all sequenced from one sample in a study of human T cells and chemical hapten exposure. TCRdb called the RACE reads again in MiXCR, with one record for every CDR3 protein. The sample carries around 380,000 distinct CDR3 sequences, roughly 4.8% recorded once. Time point reported: patch test 1, 2 weeks after DPC sensitization. As to treatment: therapeutic diphenylcyclopropenone sensitization with weekly scalp DPC. The sequences come from whole blood, collected in connection with sensitization to the hapten diphenylcyclopropenone (DPC). The receptor set was obtained from a woman in her forties or fifties with alopecia areata. Some clones in this sample may be carry-over from other donors' samples.

This clonotype was recorded at least ten times. V usage is TRBV28 and J usage is TRBJ1-2; possibly TRBD1 for D (6 bases). Germline CDR1 reads MDHEN; CDR2 reads SYDVKM. The CDR3 runs to 13 residues. V was shortened by 5 bases and J by 10 bases, with 17 bases between the two germline ends. The CDR3 region is CASSPPGQVVYTF. CDR3 coding DNA: TGTGCCAGCAGTCCTCCGGGACAAGTGGTCTACACCTTC.

This clonotype came up many times. The rearrangement uses TRBV5-4 and TRBJ2-5; 9 nucleotides line up with TRBD2. This CDR3 has 15 residues. Germline lookup yields CDR1 SGHNT and CDR2 YYREEE (reference sequence). CDR3 sequence: CATARGLAPKETQYF. In DNA form, the CDR3 reads TGTGCTACCGCCCGCGGACTAGCGCCAAAAGAGACCCAGTACTTC.

The sample holds many counts of this clonotype. As DNA, the CDR3 is TGCAGCTCTGCGGGGGGCCGGAATCGGGATGAGCAGTTCTTC. Encoded protein: CSSAGGRNRDEQFF. The rearrangement links TRBV29-1 to TRBJ2-1; 8 positions match TRBD2. V shed 8 bases, J shed 8 bases, and the junction held 14 bases outside the gene matches. Germline-derived CDR1 and CDR2 are SQVTM and ANQGSEA. The CDR3 runs to 14 residues.

The chain couples TRBV29-1 to TRBJ2-2; TRBD2 matches 9 bases. V lost 5 bases and J lost 4; bases outside the gene matches: 8. Per the germline V gene, CDR1 is SQVTM and CDR2 is ANQGSEA. The CDR3 contains 15 residues. CDR3 DNA: TGCAGCGTTTACGTGGGACTAGCATTCACCGGGGAGCTGTTTTTT. It specifies CSVYVGLAFTGELFF.

The table lists this clonotype with many counts. This chain uses TRBV10-3 with TRBJ2-2; 11 bases are a match to TRBD2. V was clipped by 11 bases and J by 2 bases; unmatched bases: 13. The CDR3 is 17 residues long. Per germline, CDR1 ENHRY and CDR2 SYGVKD. CDR3 in amino acids: CAALSTSGGLNTGELFF. The CDR3 DNA follows: TGTGCCGCCCTGAGCACTAGCGGGGGCCTAAACACCGGGGAGCTGTTTTTT.

This clonotype was recorded many times. The rearrangement links TRBV11-2 to TRBJ2-1, with TRBD1 as a possible D gene (6 bases). The CDR3 sequence is 12 residues long. V was shortened by 5 bases and J by 15 bases, with 17 bases between the two germline ends. Germline-derived CDR1 and CDR2 are SGHAT and FQNNGV. This chain's CDR3 is CASSTRTDSPFF. CDR3 nucleotides: TGTGCCAGCAGCACCCGGACAGACTCCCCGTTCTTC.

This clonotype was found many times. The chain joins TRBV29-1 to TRBJ1-1; 7 bases fit TRBD1. The CDR3 sequence is 13 residues long. V shed 5 bases, J shed 4 bases, and the junction held 7 bases outside the gene matches. CDR1 SQVTM and CDR2 ANQGSEA come from the germline V gene. CDR3 sequence: CSVWGQGVTEAFF. CDR3 nucleotide sequence: TGCAGCGTTTGGGGTCAGGGGGTCACTGAAGCTTTCTTT.

In this sample, this clonotype turned up a few times. The V and J genes are TRBV30 and TRBJ1-1; 7 bases line up with TRBD1. J was trimmed by 4 bases and V by 4 bases; bases with no gene match: 9. From germline, CDR1 is GTSNPN and CDR2 SVGIG (reference sequence). The CDR3 is 14 residues long. CDR3 sequence: CAWTRLRGGTEAFF. CDR3 bases: TGTGCCTGGACTCGTCTCAGGGGGGGCACTGAAGCTTTCTTT.

This clonotype was picked up a small number of times. The chain recombines TRBV11-1 with TRBJ2-2, with D uncertain. Germline CDR1 is SGHAT and CDR2 is FQDESV (reference sequence). The V and J ends lost 5 bases and 2 bases respectively, with 15 bases between them. CDR3 length: 16 residues. The CDR3 nucleotides read TGTGCCAGCAGCCTAGGACGGCTTCTAAACACCGGGGAGCTGTTTTTT. Residues: CASSLGRLLNTGELFF.

This clonotype has only a few counts. V is TRBV20-1 and J is TRBJ1-4; D is unresolved. Trimming took off 3 bases at V and 8 bases at J, with 10 bases between the two ends. The CDR3 loop spans 12 amino acids. Germline values: CDR1 DFQATT, CDR2 SNEGSKA (reference sequence). CDR3 sequence: CSASHGREKLFF. DNA for the CDR3: TGCAGTGCTAGCCACGGACGGGAAAAACTGTTTTTT.

The gene calls are TRBV7-2 and TRBJ2-3; D is perhaps TRBD2 (5 bases). Trimming pared 2 bases from V and 5 bases from J, leaving 14 bases between. The CDR3 consists of 15 residues. CDR1 is SGHTA, CDR2 FQGNSA, per germline. The CDR3 reads CASSLTLGYGDTQYF. CDR3 sequence (DNA): TGTGCCAGCAGCTTAACACTAGGATACGGAGATACGCAGTATTTT.

This sequence joins TRBV2 and TRBJ1-5; D possibly corresponds to TRBD1 (5 bases). The V gene's germline CDR1 is SNHLY and CDR2 FYNNEI. Trimming took 3 bases from V and 7 from J, leaving 10 bases between them. The CDR3 runs to 13 residues. Written as DNA, the CDR3 is TGTGCCAGCAGTGAGCCAGGGTCCCAGCCCCAGCATTTT. The encoded protein is CASSEPGSQPQHF.

This clonotype was seen at least ten times. This rearrangement joins TRBV20-1 to TRBJ1-1; 11 nucleotides match TRBD1. V shed 1 base, J shed 4 bases, and the junction held 11 bases outside the gene matches. CDR1 is DFQATT, CDR2 SNEGSKA, per germline (reference sequence). The CDR3 extends over 17 amino acids. The CDR3 DNA follows: TGCAGTGCTAGAGTCCTAGGACAGGGGGCGTATAGCACTGAAGCTTTCTTT. This gives the protein CSARVLGQGAYSTEAFF.

This rearrangement joins TRBV6-6 to TRBJ1-2; TRBD1 matches 9 bases. Looked up from germline, CDR1 is MNHNY and CDR2 is SVGAGI (reference sequence). CDR3 length: 15 amino acids. J lost 4 bases, V lost 8 bases, and 11 bases had no gene match. DNA of the CDR3: TGTGCCAGCGCACAAGGGGACAGGGCTGGCTATGGCTACACCTTC. It encodes CASAQGDRAGYGYTF.

This chain's CDR3 is CASSLVGGPYNEQFF. The DNA for the CDR3 is TGTGCCAGCAGTTTAGTCGGGGGCCCCTACAATGAGCAGTTCTTC. This rearrangement joins TRBV27 to TRBJ2-1; D possibly uses TRBD1 or TRBD2 (6 bases each). From germline, CDR1 is MNHEY and CDR2 SMNVEV (reference sequence). The CDR3 loop spans 15 amino acids. V lost 2 bases and J lost 2, with 10 bases in between.

The genes are TRBV6-1 and TRBJ1-5, with no clear D. Trimming took off 4 bases at V and 0 bases at J, with 7 bases between the two ends. Germline assignment: CDR1 MNHNS and CDR2 SASEGT. The CDR3 is 14 amino acids. The CDR3 region has the DNA TGTGCCAGCAGTGTCGTGTATAGCAATCAGCCCCAGCATTTT. It encodes CASSVVYSNQPQHF.

In this sample, this clonotype turned up a few times. The chain couples TRBV12-3 or TRBV12-4 to TRBJ2-7; 13 nucleotides agree with TRBD2. Unmatched junction bases numbered 7, after V lost 7 bases and J lost 1 base. The CDR3 is made up of 16 amino acids. CDR3 sequence: CASTLGLAGKSYEQYF. The CDR3 DNA follows: TGTGCCAGCACCTTGGGACTAGCGGGGAAATCCTACGAGCAGTACTTC.

The rearrangement joins TRBV20-1 to TRBJ1-5; perhaps TRBD1 as D (6 bases). V lost 0 bases and J lost 0, with 12 bases in between. The CDR3 sequence is 16 residues long. Germline CDR1 reads DFQATT; CDR2 reads SNEGSKA (reference sequence). This CDR3 is CSARDWGAISNQPQHF. Written as DNA, the CDR3 is TGCAGTGCTAGAGATTGGGGGGCCATTAGCAATCAGCCCCAGCATTTT.

This clonotype was seen at least ten times. The V call is TRBV7-9, the J call TRBJ2-7, with 8 bases lining up with TRBD1. This CDR3 region has 13 residues. V shed 3 bases, J shed 7 bases, and the junction held 5 bases outside the gene matches. Germline CDR1 reads SEHNR; CDR2 reads FQNEAQ (reference sequence). The CDR3 protein is CASSFGQGGEQYF. CDR3 DNA: TGTGCCAGCAGCTTTGGACAGGGTGGGGAGCAGTACTTC. Full variable domain (rest looked up from reference TRBV7-9 and TRBJ2-7): DTGVSQNPRHKITKRGQNVTFRCDPISEHNRLYWYRQTLGQGPEFLTYFQNEAQLEKSRLLSDRFSAERPKGSFSTLEIQRTEQGDSAMYLCASSFGQGGEQYFGPGTRLTVT.

This sequence joins TRBV14 and TRBJ1-3; 9 bases are shared with TRBD1. J was trimmed by 2 bases and V by 0 bases; bases with no gene match: 8. CDR3 length: 18 amino acids. Germline CDR1 and CDR2: SGHDN and FVKESK. This chain's CDR3 is CASSQDLSRDRAGNTIYF. DNA of the CDR3: TGTGCCAGCAGCCAAGATTTAAGCCGGGACAGGGCTGGAAACACCATATATTTT.

This clonotype has more than one count but fewer than ten. The chain's CDR3 is CASSQEGSGRGLGTQYF. The CDR3 coding sequence is TGTGCCAGCAGCCAAGAGGGAAGCGGGAGAGGTCTAGGGACCCAGTACTTC. The J gene is TRBJ2-5, the V gene TRBV4-2; 8 bases map to TRBD2. CDR1 is LGHNA, CDR2 YNFKEQ, per germline. Trimming took 0 bases from V and 7 from J; bases not matched to a gene: 13. The CDR3 covers 17 residues.